The 22 T cell receptor beta chains below were found in one sample sequenced in a study of shared clonotypes between healthy human individuals. Here immunoSEQ multiplex PCR was the method, and the copy in TCRdb shows in-frame clones only, minus some. In the table there are around 600,000 clones, almost 97% of which are singletons. Sequenced input: naive CD4+ T cells sorted from blood. The subset was: CD45RA+ positively selected. The receptors come from a woman in her twenties or thirties in good health.

The CDR3 spells CASRKTSGKQETQYF. DNA for the CDR3: TGTGCCAGCAGGAAGACTAGCGGGAAACAAGAGACCCAGTACTTC. This sequence joins TRBV6-5 and TRBJ2-5; TRBD2 aligns across 11 bases. The J segment lost 2 bases and the V segment lost 6 bases, leaving 5 bases of the junction unmatched. CDR3 length: 15 amino acids. Germline values: CDR1 MNHEY, CDR2 SVGAGI.

The chain is built from TRBV10-3 and TRBJ2-5, with 9 nucleotides matching TRBD1. The J call may be incorrect, as the DNA end agrees better with TRBJ2-7. Germline CDR1 reads ENHRY; CDR2 reads SYGVKD. This CDR3 is built from 13 residues. CDR3 sequence (DNA): TGTGCCTCCAGGGGGACAGGGCCCTACGAGCAGTACTTC. Protein: CASRGTGPYEQYF.

The chain couples TRBV30 to TRBJ1-6; D ambiguous. The CDR3 spans 15 residues. Germline V gene data show CDR1 as GTSNPN and CDR2 as SVGIG (reference sequence). V gave up 3 bases and J gave up 9 bases, with 18 bases separating them. CDR3: CAWSSNSIGISPLHF. CDR3 DNA sequence: TGTGCCTGGAGCTCTAATAGTATTGGAATTTCACCCCTCCACTTT.

CDR3 DNA sequence: TGTGCCAGCAGCCCGCGGACAGGAGCGAACACCGGGGAGCTGTTTTTT. Protein: CASSPRTGANTGELFF. The gene calls are TRBV7-9 and TRBJ2-2, with TRBD1 identical over 7 bases. V was clipped by 5 bases and J by 0 bases; unmatched bases: 6. CDR3 length equals 16 residues. Germline lookup yields CDR1 SEHNR and CDR2 FQNEAQ (reference sequence).

The V gene is TRBV10-1, the J gene TRBJ2-2; a possible D gene is TRBD2 (5 bases). The V gene lost 2 bases and the J gene lost 9 bases, with 10 bases spanning the gap. Germline V lookup: CDR1 WNHNN, CDR2 SYGVQD (reference sequence). This CDR3 is 13 amino acids long. The CDR3 loop is CASSEEGARELFF. The CDR3 DNA is TGCGCCAGCAGTGAGGAGGGTGCTAGGGAGCTGTTTTTT.

The V gene is TRBV4-1, the J gene TRBJ2-5; no definite D call. This CDR3 is 15 amino acids long. CDR1 MGHRA and CDR2 YSYEKL come from the germline V gene. V lost 0 bases to trimming and J lost 5 bases, with 13 bases between them. CDR3 nucleotides: TGCGCCAGCAGCCAAGATGTGGAGTTTCGGGAGACCCAGTACTTC. Translating it yields CASSQDVEFRETQYF.

V gene TRBV28 combines with J gene TRBJ1-2; 8 bases are shared with TRBD1. Germline CDR1 MDHEN, CDR2 SYDVKM. V lost 5 bases, J lost 7 bases, and 6 bases stayed unmatched. This CDR3 comprises 13 residues. The CDR3 DNA follows: TGTGCCAGCAGTCCCACAGGGGGGGGTGGCTACACCTTC. Protein: CASSPTGGGGYTF.

Written as DNA, the CDR3 is TGCGCCAGCAGACCGACAGGGAGGTCTGGAAACACCATATATTTT. Its protein product is CASRPTGRSGNTIYF. This sequence joins TRBV4-1 and TRBJ1-3, with 7 nucleotides matching TRBD1. The junction had 6 bases not matched to a gene; V was cut back by 6 bases and J by 1 base. Per germline, CDR1 MGHRA and CDR2 YSYEKL. This CDR3 contains 15 residues.

This rearrangement joins TRBV19 to TRBJ2-2; either TRBD1 or TRBD2 may supply D (5 bases each). Deletions cut 7 bases from V and 5 bases from J, with 14 bases between. The CDR3 length is 14 residues. In germline, CDR1 is LNHDA, CDR2 SQIVND (reference sequence). The CDR3, as DNA: TGTGCCAGTATTCCCCAGGGACGGACCGGGGAGCTGTTTTTT. It specifies CASIPQGRTGELFF.

DNA for the CDR3: TGTGCCAGCTCACCACTAGAGTCCTACGAGCAGTACTTC. This sequence encodes CASSPLESYEQYF. V usage is TRBV18 and J usage is TRBJ2-7, with no clear D. The V end lost 1 base, the J end lost 1 base, and 5 bases lay between the germline ends. Per the germline V gene, CDR1 is KGHSH and CDR2 is LQKENI. The CDR3 is 13 residues long.

The gene calls are TRBV19 and TRBJ1-4; TRBD1 might be the D (5 bases). CDR1 is LNHDA and CDR2 is SQIVND in the germline V gene (reference sequence). Trimming pared 5 bases from V and 9 bases from J, leaving 13 bases between. The CDR3 runs to 13 residues. The CDR3 region has the DNA TGTGCCAGTAGTCTTCCGGGGGTGAAAAAACTGTTTTTT. Its protein is CASSLPGVKKLFF.

V usage is TRBV9 and J usage is TRBJ1-4, with a tentative D call TRBD1 (5 bases). The CDR3 is 15 amino acids. Germline CDR1 is SGDLS and CDR2 is YYNGEE. Trimming removed 4 bases from V and 5 bases from J, with 15 bases in between. The CDR3 is CASSPPGGGNEKLFF. CDR3 bases: TGTGCCAGCAGCCCGCCCGGGGGGGGAAATGAAAAACTGTTTTTT.

The V gene is TRBV6-1, the J gene TRBJ2-2; 7 bases line up with TRBD1. J lost 5 bases, V lost 6 bases, and 6 bases had no gene match. The V gene's germline CDR1 is MNHNS and CDR2 SASEGT. The CDR3 is 14 amino acids. CDR3 amino acids: CASRGTEGTGELFF. The DNA for the CDR3 is TGTGCCAGCAGGGGGACAGAGGGGACCGGGGAGCTGTTTTTT.

This clone showed up just once. The chain combines TRBV14 with TRBJ2-7; D is uncertain. The CDR3 extends over 14 amino acids. V dropped 2 bases and J dropped 0 bases, with 8 bases sitting between them. Germline-derived CDR1 and CDR2 are SGHDN and FVKESK. The CDR3 loop reads CASSQKVGSYEQYF. In nucleotides, the CDR3 is TGTGCCAGCAGCCAAAAGGTGGGCTCCTACGAGCAGTACTTC.

On this clone itself: Other DNA variants within this sample encode the same CDR3. The CDR3 region has the DNA TGTGCCAGCAGACGAACAGGAGGGTCCTACGAGCAGTACTTC. This gives the protein CASRRTGGSYEQYF. This chain links TRBV28 with TRBJ2-7; possibly TRBD2 for D (6 bases). The CDR3 is made up of 14 amino acids. The germline V and J ends were trimmed by 6 bases and 1 base, with 13 bases remaining between them. From germline, CDR1 is MDHEN and CDR2 SYDVKM. Full variable domain (missing parts from reference TRBV28 and TRBJ2-7): DVKVTQSSRYLVKRTGEKVFLECVQDMDHENMFWYRQDPGLGLRLIYFSYDVKMKEKGDIPEGYSVSREKKERFSLILESASTNQTSMYLCASRRTGGSYEQYFGPGTRLTVT.

The genes are TRBV7-9 and TRBJ2-7, with 10 nucleotides matching TRBD2. The CDR3 sequence is 15 residues long. Germline V gives CDR1 SEHNR, CDR2 FQNEAQ (reference sequence). The V segment lost 3 bases and the J segment 3 bases; nucleotides outside the gene matches: 5. The CDR3 sequence: CASSFRTSGVYEQYF. The CDR3 nucleotides read TGTGCCAGCAGCTTTAGGACTAGCGGCGTCTACGAGCAGTACTTC.

The V gene is TRBV4-1, the J gene TRBJ2-7, with TRBD2 matching over 15 bases. Germline trimming cut 0 bases from V and 6 bases from J; bases unmatched to any gene: 9. The CDR3 extends over 18 amino acids. The germline V gene encodes CDR1 MGHRA and CDR2 YSYEKL. The CDR3 here is CASSQDGLAGGPRGEQYF. For the CDR3, the DNA is TGCGCCAGCAGCCAAGATGGACTAGCGGGAGGGCCAAGGGGCGAGCAGTACTTC.

The rearrangement joins TRBV27 to TRBJ1-1; 9 bases are a match to TRBD1. The junction had 15 bases not matched to a gene; V was cut back by 6 bases and J by 10 bases. From germline, CDR1 is MNHEY and CDR2 SMNVEV (reference sequence). This CDR3 has 15 residues. The CDR3 DNA follows: TGTGCCAGCAGACCACTGGGGGACAGGGCGCCTCGAGCTTTCTTT. Translated, it gives CASRPLGDRAPRAFF.

The chain has TRBV5-5 and TRBJ2-5; 8 nucleotides align to TRBD1. Germline values: CDR1 SGHKS, CDR2 YYEKEE (reference sequence). The CDR3 loop spans 14 amino acids. Losses at the gene ends were 4 bases for V and 3 bases for J; bases not matched to a gene: 5. The CDR3: CASSGWTGKETQYF. CDR3 DNA sequence: TGTGCCAGCAGCGGGTGGACAGGGAAAGAGACCCAGTACTTC.

The rearrangement links TRBV28 to TRBJ1-5, with 7 bases matching TRBD1. Germline values: CDR1 MDHEN, CDR2 SYDVKM. The J segment lost 4 bases and the V segment lost 3 bases, leaving 6 bases of the junction unmatched. This CDR3 is built from 15 residues. CDR3: CASSFDRVWNQPQHF. Written as DNA, the CDR3 is TGTGCCAGCAGTTTTGACAGGGTGTGGAATCAGCCCCAGCATTTT.

V usage is TRBV10-1 and J usage is TRBJ2-2, with D hard to call. There are 12 residues in the CDR3. With 3 bases removed from V and 8 bases from J, the gap between germline ends came to 7 bases. Germline CDR1 is WNHNN and CDR2 is SYGVQD (reference sequence). The DNA for the CDR3 is TGCGCCAGCAGTGATCCTGCGGGGGAGCTGTTTTTT. Translated: CASSDPAGELFF.

The chain employs TRBV28 and TRBJ2-1, with 10 bases aligning to TRBD2. Germline V gene lookup returns CDR1 MDHEN and CDR2 SYDVKM. J gave up 9 bases and V 6 bases, and 11 bases lay outside the gene matches. The CDR3 consists of 15 residues. The CDR3 reads CASSESGRALGEQFF. The DNA for the CDR3 is TGTGCCAGCAGCGAGAGCGGGAGGGCCTTGGGTGAGCAGTTCTTC.